A selection of T cell receptor beta chains follows, all from one sample in a study of CD8 T cells in Susac syndrome. TCRdb re-called the immunoSEQ multiplex PCR reads through MiXCR, storing one row per CDR3 protein. The sample records over 100,000 distinct CDR3 sequences, around 97% being singletons. Sequencing was performed on CD4+ T cells from PBMCs. These receptors were obtained from a human donor in good health. Both conserved end residues are part of each CDR3. A D gene is named only where the DNA matches it firmly. Clone size is stated in some rows and not others, as once, few, many or a class when expanded.

J: TRBJ2-7
size: .
V: TRBV19
D: .
CDR3: CASSSPGLYEQYF
DNA: TGTGCCAGTAGTTCTCCAGGACTCTACGAGCAGTACTTC

J: TRBJ2-3
size: .
V: TRBV7-9
D: TRBD2
CDR3: CASSFGGAADTQYF
DNA: TGTGCCAGCAGCTTCGGGGGGGCCGCAGATACGCAGTATTTT

J: TRBJ1-5
size: .
V: TRBV2
D: .
CDR3: CASSRDRIGNQPQHF
DNA: TGTGCCAGCAGCCGAGATCGGATCGGCAATCAGCCCCAGCATTTT

J: TRBJ1-5
size: .
V: TRBV7-2
D: TRBD1
CDR3: CASSTGGNQPQHF
DNA: TGTGCCAGCAGCACAGGGGGCAATCAGCCCCAGCATTTT

J: TRBJ2-4
size: .
V: TRBV28
D: TRBD2
CDR3: CASSFGGGIDIQYF
DNA: TGTGCCAGCAGTTTTGGGGGAGGGATAGACATTCAGTACTTC

J: TRBJ1-1
size: .
V: TRBV29-1
D: .
CDR3: CSVESRGNTEAFF
DNA: TGCAGCGTTGAGAGCAGGGGTAACACTGAAGCTTTCTTT

J: TRBJ2-5
size: .
V: TRBV5-6
D: .
CDR3: CASSFWGKETQYF
DNA: TGTGCCAGCAGCTTCTGGGGTAAAGAGACCCAGTACTTC

J: TRBJ2-7
size: .
V: TRBV2
D: TRBD1
CDR3: CASNSGTGAYEQYF
DNA: TGTGCCAGCAATTCCGGGACAGGGGCGTACGAGCAGTACTTC

J: TRBJ2-6
size: .
V: TRBV5-4
D: TRBD2
CDR3: CASSLGLAGAGANVLTF
DNA: TGTGCCAGCAGCCTCGGACTAGCGGGAGCTGGGGCCAACGTCCTGACTTTC

J: TRBJ2-7
size: .
V: TRBV3-1
D: TRBD1
CDR3: CASTRTGGDGQYF
DNA: TGTGCCAGCACCCGGACAGGGGGCGACGGGCAGTACTTC

J: TRBJ2-3
size: once
V: TRBV30
D: .
CDR3: CAWSMTDTDTQYF
DNA: TGTGCCTGGAGTATGACAGATACAGATACGCAGTATTTT

J: TRBJ2-6
size: .
V: TRBV5-1
D: TRBD2
CDR3: CASSWLAGDGANVLTF
DNA: TGCGCCAGCAGCTGGCTAGCGGGAGATGGGGCCAACGTCCTGACTTTC

J: TRBJ2-1
size: .
V: TRBV29-1
D: .
CDR3: CSVVLAEGLGDEQFF
DNA: TGCAGCGTTGTGCTGGCCGAGGGATTGGGGGATGAGCAGTTCTTC

J: TRBJ2-2
size: .
V: TRBV29-1
D: TRBD2
CDR3: CSVERERGTGELFF
DNA: TGCAGCGTTGAGAGGGAGCGGGGCACCGGGGAGCTGTTTTTT

J: TRBJ2-3
size: once
V: TRBV18
D: .
CDR3: CASSPTLAGSTDTQYF
DNA: TGTGCCAGCTCACCGACGCTAGCCGGTAGCACAGATACGCAGTATTTT

J: TRBJ2-7
size: .
V: TRBV7-2
D: .
CDR3: CASSRERATYEQYF
DNA: TGTGCCAGCAGCCGCGAGAGGGCCACCTACGAGCAGTACTTC

J: TRBJ2-5
size: .
V: TRBV25-1
D: .
CDR3: CASSDRDFGTQYF
DNA: TGTGCCAGCAGTGACCGGGACTTCGGGACCCAGTACTTC

J: TRBJ2-1
size: .
V: TRBV29-1
D: TRBD1
CDR3: CSVPGQKFEQFF
DNA: TGCAGCGTCCCGGGACAGAAGTTTGAGCAGTTCTTC

J: TRBJ1-1
size: .
V: TRBV7-2
D: TRBD1
CDR3: CASKIGTGGGGTEAFF
DNA: TGTGCCAGCAAAATCGGGACAGGGGGCGGAGGGACTGAAGCTTTCTTT

J: TRBJ1-2
size: .
V: TRBV6-6
D: .
CDR3: CASSYLPPRRPYGYTF
DNA: TGTGCCAGCAGTTACTTGCCTCCCAGGCGCCCCTACGGCTACACCTTC

J: TRBJ2-2
size: .
V: TRBV2
D: TRBD1
CDR3: CASGGTGKTGELFF
DNA: TGTGCCAGCGGGGGGACAGGGAAAACCGGGGAGCTGTTTTTT

J: TRBJ1-4
size: .
V: TRBV20-1
D: .
CDR3: CSARVETYDEKLFF
DNA: TGCAGTGCTAGGGTCGAGACATATGATGAAAAACTGTTTTTT

J: TRBJ2-3
size: once
V: TRBV7-9
D: .
CDR3: CASSLWGPDTQYF
DNA: TGTGCCAGCAGCTTATGGGGTCCAGATACGCAGTATTTT

J: TRBJ2-7
size: .
V: TRBV25-1
D: .
CDR3: CASTPRGRAYEQYF
DNA: TGTGCCAGCACCCCTCGGGGGCGCGCCTACGAGCAGTACTTC

J: TRBJ1-1
size: .
V: TRBV3-1
D: .
CDR3: CASSPRTDQNTEAFF
DNA: TGTGCCAGCAGCCCCCGGACAGACCAGAACACTGAAGCTTTCTTT

J: TRBJ2-3
size: .
V: TRBV4-3
D: .
CDR3: CASSQDRGSDTQYF
DNA: TGCGCCAGCAGCCAAGACCGGGGCTCAGATACGCAGTATTTT

J: TRBJ1-3
size: .
V: TRBV19
D: .
CDR3: CASSFQGPGNTIYF
DNA: TGTGCCAGTAGTTTTCAGGGACCTGGAAACACCATATATTTT

J: TRBJ2-7
size: .
V: TRBV30
D: .
CDR3: CAWKTDSPPYEQYF
DNA: TGTGCCTGGAAAACAGACTCACCCCCCTACGAGCAGTACTTC

J: TRBJ2-2
size: .
V: TRBV7-9
D: .
CDR3: CASSLERGVDTGELFF
DNA: TGTGCCAGCAGCTTAGAGAGGGGAGTGGACACCGGGGAGCTGTTTTTT

J: TRBJ2-2
size: .
V: TRBV30
D: .
CDR3: CAWSLTGLVSTGELFF
DNA: TGTGCCTGGAGTTTAACAGGGTTGGTGAGCACCGGGGAGCTGTTTTTT

J: TRBJ1-4
size: .
V: TRBV12-3/TRBV12-4
D: .
CDR3: CASTGQPGEKLFF
DNA: TGTGCCAGCACCGGACAGCCAGGTGAAAAACTGTTTTTT

J: TRBJ1-6
size: .
V: TRBV30
D: TRBD1
CDR3: CAWRDRANSPLHF
DNA: TGTGCCTGGAGAGACAGGGCAAATTCACCCCTCCACTTT